The 9 T cell receptor beta chains reported below all come from one sample, sequenced in a study of technical replicates of blood from a handful of donors. Data came from immunoSEQ multiplex PCR; TCRdb stores just in-frame clones and leaves some out. Here the sample spans approximately 81,000 clones, roughly four fifths being singletons. Sequencing used PBMCs. The receptor source for this set is a human donor in good health. Some clones in this sample may be carry-over from other donors' samples.

This chain joins TRBV7-9 and TRBJ2-5, with 8 nucleotides matching TRBD1. CDR1 SEHNR and CDR2 FQNEAQ come from the germline V gene (reference sequence). Trimming at V came to 5 bases and at J to 1 base, leaving 6 bases not matched to a gene. The CDR3 covers 15 residues. DNA for the CDR3: TGTGCCAGCAGCATTCCCAGGGGGCGCCAAGAGACCCAGTACTTC. Residues: CASSIPRGRQETQYF.

The chain joins TRBV25-1 to TRBJ1-1, with D tentatively TRBD1 (6 bases). The germline CDR1 and CDR2 sequences are MGHDK and SYGVNS. V was clipped by 5 bases and J by 8 bases, with 15 bases between them. CDR3 length: 13 amino acids. This CDR3 is CASSWGGGTEAFF. The DNA of the CDR3 is TGTGCCAGCAGTTGGGGGGGAGGGACAGAAGCTTTCTTT. The full variable domain, its missing parts supplied by reference TRBV25-1 and TRBJ1-1, is EADIYQTPRYLVIGTGKKITLECSQTMGHDKMYWYQQDPGMELHLIHYSYGVNSTEKGDLSSESTVSRIRTEHFPLTLESARPSHTSQYLCASSWGGGTEAFFGQGTRLTVV.

This chain uses TRBV5-6 with TRBJ1-2, with 7 nucleotides matching TRBD1. This CDR3 has 12 residues. From germline, CDR1 is SGHDT and CDR2 YYEEEE. V lost 1 base and J lost 8; bases outside the gene matches: 2. CDR3 sequence reads: CASSLTGVGYTF. The CDR3 DNA reads as TGTGCCAGCAGCTTGACAGGGGTGGGCTACACCTTC.

This clone was observed a few times. V gene TRBV25-1 combines with J gene TRBJ2-1; 9 bases are shared with TRBD2. Germline V gene sequence: CDR1 MGHDK, CDR2 SYGVNS. V shed 6 bases, J shed 9 bases, and the junction held 6 bases outside the gene matches. The CDR3 consists of 13 residues. CDR3 nucleotide sequence: TGTGCCAGCAGCAGAAATAGCGGGGGTGAGCAGTTCTTC. As protein: CASSRNSGGEQFF.

This sequence joins TRBV5-5 and TRBJ1-2; no definite D call. CDR1 and CDR2 from the germline V gene are SGHKS and YYEKEE (reference sequence). This CDR3 comprises 14 residues. Trimming shortened V by 4 bases and J by 2 bases, and 12 bases separated the two germline ends. The CDR3 loop is CASSPRIANYGYTF. The CDR3 DNA sequence: TGTGCCAGCAGCCCGAGGATCGCCAACTATGGCTACACCTTC.

V gene TRBV4-1 combines with J gene TRBJ1-3, with D possibly being TRBD1 (5 bases). Trimming took 1 base from V and 7 from J, leaving 17 bases between them. CDR1 is MGHRA, CDR2 YSYEKL, per germline. The CDR3 length is 16 residues. CDR3 loop: CASSQGQGVGSNTIYF. The CDR3 DNA sequence: TGCGCCAGCAGCCAAGGACAAGGGGTTGGAAGTAACACCATATATTTT.

A note on this clone: This same CDR3 is encoded by further DNA sequences in the sample. The chain uses TRBV28 and TRBJ2-7, with D perhaps matching TRBD1 (5 bases). CDR1 and CDR2 (germline): MDHEN, SYDVKM. The CDR3 totals 13 residues. V lost 6 bases, J lost 2 bases, and 11 bases lay in between. Here the CDR3 reads CASSLQGPYEQYF. In nucleotides, the CDR3 is TGTGCCAGCAGCCTCCAGGGTCCCTACGAGCAGTACTTC.

The V gene is TRBV7-3, the J gene TRBJ2-1; D uncertain. This CDR3 has 14 residues. Between the trimmed V and J ends, which lost 4 bases and 3 bases, there was a span of 10 bases. CDR1 and CDR2 from the germline V gene are SGHTA and FQGTGA. The chain's CDR3 is CASSSDGYYNEQFF. The CDR3 DNA is TGTGCCAGCAGCTCAGACGGGTACTACAATGAGCAGTTCTTC.

J is TRBJ2-6 and V is TRBV12-5; maybe TRBD1 (6 bases). The CDR3 contains 19 residues. From germline, CDR1 is LGHNT and CDR2 FRNRAP. V was clipped by 6 bases and J by 0 bases, with 21 bases between them. The CDR3 protein is CASGYQTETGTSGANVLTF. CDR3 coding DNA: TGTGCTAGTGGCTACCAAACCGAGACAGGCACCTCTGGGGCCAACGTCCTGACTTTC.